Reported below is one T cell receptor (beta chain). Seattle's cohort entered during active infection and was followed longitudinally. This sample is part of a study of blood T cell repertoires in COVID-19. Study-wide context: The study drew acute and convalescent COVID-19 samples from the United States, Italy and Spain. The cDNA or gDNA used as material had been derived from T cells, B-cell-depleted T cells, or PBMCs.

V was cut by 1 base and J by 10 bases, with 10 bases left in between. The CDR3 runs 13 residues. Germline CDR1 and CDR2: LGHDT and YNNKEL (reference sequence). In the original analysis: Cell counts per sample came from amplifying reference gene primers. TCRdb's copy holds only in-frame clones and misses some; the assay was immunoSEQ multiplex PCR. The V and J calls and the clone size are those of that table, but D and trimming were determined from the DNA. The sample lists hundreds of thousands of clones; about 93% were seen once. This sequence was found in a man aged 55 to 69 with COVID-19, enrolled during active disease. The sequenced material came from peripheral blood. V and J are TRBV3-1 (or the pseudogene TRBV3-2) and TRBJ1-4, with D perhaps TRBD1 (5 bases). The CDR3 nucleotides read TGTGCCAGCAGCCAAGGGAGGGGAGGAAAACTGTTTTTT. It specifies CASSQGRGGKLFF.